Each of the 25 T cell receptor beta chains below was sequenced from the same sample in a study of cytomegalovirus exposure and HLA in healthy donors. 60 Vbeta and 13 Jbeta primers were used in PCR. Measured with immunoSEQ multiplex PCR; TCRdb has only the in-frame clones, and not every one. This repertoire includes some 80,000 clones. The sample comprised PBMCs. Receptor source: a man aged 50 or older in good health and CMV-seropositive.

This chain joins TRBV4-1 and TRBJ1-1; 12 positions agree with TRBD1. Looked up from germline, CDR1 is MGHRA and CDR2 is YSYEKL. Unmatched junction bases numbered 4, after V lost 4 bases and J lost 1 base. CDR3 size: 16 residues. CDR3 sequence reads: CASSLGTGGPNTEAFF. The DNA of the CDR3 is TGCGCCAGCAGCCTTGGGACAGGGGGCCCGAACACTGAAGCTTTCTTT.

The genes are TRBV5-5 and TRBJ2-7, with 7 bases matching TRBD2. Germline V gene data show CDR1 as SGHKS and CDR2 as YYEKEE (reference sequence). The CDR3 runs 19 residues. V trimming: 4 bases; J trimming: 4 bases; junction bases outside the gene matches: 23. The CDR3 DNA reads TGTGCCAGCAGCGAGGGTGGGTCCCGGGGAGCGGGAAATGGGTACGAGCAGTACTTC. This translates into CASSEGGSRGAGNGYEQYF.

This chain joins TRBV29-1 and TRBJ2-5, with 9 bases fitting TRBD2. The V gene end was trimmed by 3 bases and the J gene end by 2 bases; junction bases not matched to a gene: 4. The germline V gene has CDR1 SQVTM and CDR2 ANQGSEA. The CDR3 has 14 residues. The CDR3: CSVDRTSAQETQYF. Here the CDR3 DNA reads TGCAGCGTTGACAGGACTAGCGCACAAGAGACCCAGTACTTC.

The rearrangement uses TRBV15 and TRBJ1-6; D is uncertain. Between the trimmed V and J ends, which lost 10 bases and 3 bases, there was a span of 13 bases. Per the germline V gene, CDR1 is LNHNV and CDR2 is YYDKDF (reference sequence). This CDR3 has 14 residues. The CDR3 spells CAIARTVYNSPLHF. The CDR3 nucleotides read TGTGCCATCGCCCGAACAGTCTATAATTCACCCCTCCACTTT.

The chain has TRBV5-5 and TRBJ2-7; 7 bases are a match to TRBD1. Per germline, CDR1 SGHKS and CDR2 YYEKEE (reference sequence). CDR3 length: 16 residues. The V and J ends lost 4 bases and 3 bases, in that order; junction bases with no gene match: 13. The CDR3 spells CASSLSPDREIYEQYF. The CDR3, as DNA: TGTGCCAGCAGCCTATCCCCCGACAGGGAAATCTACGAGCAGTACTTC.

The rearrangement links TRBV4-1 to TRBJ2-5, with 10 nucleotides matching TRBD1. The germline V gene encodes CDR1 MGHRA and CDR2 YSYEKL. This CDR3 has 16 amino acids. Trimming at V came to 4 bases and at J to 3 bases, leaving 8 bases not matched to a gene. CDR3 in DNA: TGCGCCAGCAGCCCATCCTGGGACAGGGGAGAAGAGACCCAGTACTTC. The encoded protein is CASSPSWDRGEETQYF.

CDR3 bases: TGTGCCAGCAGCCTAGGGGGTAGCGTCTTGGAGCAGTTCTTC. Protein: CASSLGGSVLEQFF. The chain links TRBV7-2 to TRBJ2-1; possible D gene TRBD1, 6 bases. The CDR3 has 14 residues. The germline V and J ends were trimmed by 5 bases and 10 bases, with 18 bases remaining between them. CDR1 SGHTA and CDR2 FQGNSA come from the germline V gene. Full variable domain (rest looked up from reference TRBV7-2 and TRBJ2-1): GAGVSQSPSNKVTEKGKDVELRCDPISGHTALYWYRQSLGQGLEFLIYFQGNSAPDKSGLPSDRFSAERTGGSVSTLTIQRTQQEDSAVYLCASSLGGSVLEQFFGPGTRLTVL.

The CDR3 DNA is TGTGCCAGCACCCGGGGGGGAAATAATGAAAAACTGTTTTTT. Protein sequence: CASTRGGNNEKLFF. This chain uses TRBV7-9 with TRBJ1-4; D might be TRBD1 (5 bases). V shed 7 bases and J shed 4 bases, with 13 bases lying between them. The CDR3 contains 14 residues. In germline, CDR1 is SEHNR, CDR2 FQNEAQ (reference sequence). Full variable domain (rest looked up from reference TRBV7-9 and TRBJ1-4): DTGVSQNPRHKITKRGQNVTFRCDPISEHNRLYWYRQTLGQGPEFLTYFQNEAQLEKSRLLSDRFSAERPKGSFSTLEIQRTEQGDSAMYLCASTRGGNNEKLFFGSGTQLSVL.

This chain connects TRBV6-1 to TRBJ1-5; TRBD1 aligns across 11 bases. The ends lost 9 bases at V and 4 bases at J; junction bases unmatched: 8. The CDR3 is 15 residues long. The germline gives CDR1 MNHNS, CDR2 SASEGT. The CDR3 loop is CASRTGGVENQPQHF. CDR3 coding DNA: TGTGCCAGTAGGACAGGGGGCGTTGAGAATCAGCCCCAGCATTTT.

The rearrangement joins TRBV9 to TRBJ1-5; D gene unclear. CDR3 size: 14 residues. Trimming left V 4 bases short and J 3 bases short, with 11 bases between. Germline lookup yields CDR1 SGDLS and CDR2 YYNGEE. CDR3 DNA sequence: TGTGCCAGCAGCAAGGGAGTTTCCAATCAGCCCCAGCATTTT. Protein sequence: CASSKGVSNQPQHF. The entire variable domain, with the rest obtained from reference TRBV9 and TRBJ1-5, is as follows: DSGVTQTPKHLITATGQRVTLRCSPRSGDLSVYWYQQSLDQGLQFLIQYYNGEERAKGNILERFSAQQFPDLHSELNLSSLELGDSALYFCASSKGVSNQPQHFGDGTRLSIL.

This chain joins TRBV10-3 and TRBJ1-2, with 8 bases identical to TRBD1. This CDR3 has 14 amino acids. The germline V gene has CDR1 ENHRY and CDR2 SYGVKD. J lost 6 bases, V lost 6 bases, and 9 bases had no gene match. The CDR3, as DNA: TGTGCCATCAGGAGAGAACAGGGGGACAATGGCTACACCTTC. It encodes CAIRREQGDNGYTF.

The CDR3 sequence is CARSPGGAGNTIYF. CDR3 DNA sequence: TGTGCCAGAAGCCCGGGAGGAGCTGGAAACACCATATATTTT. J is TRBJ1-3 and V is TRBV5-3; D is undetermined. TRBV5-3 is an open reading frame whose function is uncertain. This CDR3 has 14 residues. Trimming removed 4 bases from V and 2 bases from J, with 10 bases in between.

The V and J genes are TRBV19 and TRBJ1-5; 8 nucleotides match TRBD1. The CDR3 is made up of 14 amino acids. Looked up from germline, CDR1 is LNHDA and CDR2 is SQIVND (reference sequence). After removal of 3 bases from V and 7 bases from J, the junction contained 5 bases not matched to a gene. The CDR3 sequence is CASSIGQGGQPQHF. CDR3 nucleotides: TGTGCCAGTAGTATCGGACAGGGAGGACAGCCCCAGCATTTT.

The chain carries TRBV18 and TRBJ2-1, with 7 bases fitting TRBD1. J gave up 3 bases and V 3 bases, and 8 bases lay outside the gene matches. Germline V gene sequence: CDR1 KGHSH, CDR2 LQKENI. The CDR3 contains 16 residues. The CDR3 coding sequence is TGTGCCAGCTCACCGGGGGCAGGGGGAAACTACAATGAGCAGTTCTTC. Translation gives CASSPGAGGNYNEQFF.

The CDR3 loop reads CASSTDSNQPQHF. In DNA form, the CDR3 reads TGTGCCAGCAGTACAGATAGCAATCAGCCCCAGCATTTT. The gene calls are TRBV2 and TRBJ1-5; D is unresolved. Trimming left V 5 bases short and J 0 bases short, with 5 bases between. This CDR3 comprises 13 residues. Germline CDR1 reads SNHLY; CDR2 reads FYNNEI.

This sequence joins TRBV6-7 and TRBJ2-2; D is perhaps TRBD1 (6 bases). TRBV6-7 is assigned to the ORF class and has an uncertain function. Trimming took off 2 bases at V and 5 bases at J, with 18 bases between the two ends. The CDR3 extends over 17 amino acids. CDR3 region: CASSYRGHREYTGELFF. CDR3 nucleotides: TGTGCCAGCAGTTACCGGGGACATAGGGAATATACCGGGGAGCTGTTTTTT.

This rearrangement joins TRBV27 to TRBJ1-2, with D unclear. V lost 3 bases, J lost 3 bases, and 8 bases lay in between. The germline V gene has CDR1 MNHEY and CDR2 SMNVEV (reference sequence). The CDR3 spans 13 residues. The CDR3 sequence: CASSLGRDYGYTF. The CDR3 bases are TGTGCCAGCAGTTTGGGCAGAGACTATGGCTACACCTTC.

V usage is TRBV19 and J usage is TRBJ1-5, with 8 bases matching TRBD1. This CDR3 region has 16 residues. V dropped 5 bases and J dropped 5; count of bases not matched to a gene: 11. Germline CDR1 LNHDA, CDR2 SQIVND (reference sequence). The CDR3 bases are TGTGCCAGTAGTCCGCGACAGGGGTGGAGGGATCAGCCCCAGCATTTT. This sequence encodes CASSPRQGWRDQPQHF.

This chain links TRBV6-5 with TRBJ2-7; D may be TRBD2 (5 bases). The CDR3 covers 13 residues. V gave up 0 bases and J gave up 6 bases, with 9 bases separating them. Germline V gives CDR1 MNHEY, CDR2 SVGAGI. The CDR3, as DNA: TGTGCCAGCAGTTACTCGATGGCGGGCGAGCAGTACTTC. Translation: CASSYSMAGEQYF.

V is TRBV10-3 and J is TRBJ1-2; 7 bases are a match to TRBD1. The ends lost 9 bases at V and 2 bases at J; junction bases unmatched: 6. Germline lookup yields CDR1 ENHRY and CDR2 SYGVKD. This CDR3 contains 13 residues. The CDR3 bases are TGTGCCATTACAGGGGATTTAAACTATGGCTACACCTTC. Its protein product is CAITGDLNYGYTF.

The chain recombines TRBV10-3 with TRBJ1-5, with D uncertain. V shed 0 bases and J shed 6 bases, with 6 bases lying between them. Germline V gene lookup returns CDR1 ENHRY and CDR2 SYGVKD. The CDR3 totals 13 residues. The CDR3 is CAISESAGQPQHF. The CDR3 DNA reads as TGTGCCATCAGTGAGTCAGCAGGTCAGCCCCAGCATTTT.

The chain combines TRBV2 with TRBJ2-7; tentative D call: TRBD1 (6 bases). Trimming took off 5 bases at V and 0 bases at J, with 14 bases between the two ends. CDR1 SNHLY and CDR2 FYNNEI come from the germline V gene. CDR3 length: 15 residues. The CDR3 nucleotides are TGTGCCAGCAGTATGGGGCAGGGGAGCTCCTACGAGCAGTACGTC. It encodes CASSMGQGSSYEQYV.

The chain uses TRBV2 and TRBJ2-7; D perhaps matches TRBD1 (6 bases). Deletions cut 6 bases from V and 3 bases from J, with 15 bases between. Per the germline V gene, CDR1 is SNHLY and CDR2 is FYNNEI. The CDR3 sequence is 14 residues long. This CDR3 reads CASSPPQGHYEQYF. In nucleotides, the CDR3 is TGTGCCAGCAGCCCCCCACAGGGCCACTACGAGCAGTACTTC.

This chain connects TRBV4-1 to TRBJ2-5; D uncertain. The germline gives CDR1 MGHRA, CDR2 YSYEKL. CDR3 length: 16 residues. V lost 0 bases to trimming and J lost 4 bases, with 15 bases between them. Here the CDR3 DNA reads TGCGCCAGCAGCCAAGATACCAACCTAGATCGAGAGACCCAGTACTTC. Encoded protein: CASSQDTNLDRETQYF.

V usage is TRBV7-6 and J usage is TRBJ2-7; D not resolved. The CDR3 loop spans 14 amino acids. Trimming removed 5 bases at V and 1 base at J, with 12 bases between. The germline V gene encodes CDR1 SGHVS and CDR2 FNYEAQ. As DNA, the CDR3 is TGTGCCAGCAGCCACCTGAGTACTTCCTACGAGCAGTACTTC. Residues: CASSHLSTSYEQYF.